Presented here are 16 T cell receptor beta chains from one specimen sequenced in a study of T cells in Graves' hyperthyroidism and ophthalmopathy. Authors of the study amplified TCR beta CDR3 regions from RNA transcripts. Primed by the HTBI set, a first-round RT-PCR was run on the TCR CDR3. MiXCR, run by TCRdb on the multiplex PCR reads, gives a single entry per CDR3 protein. The sample consists of nearly 600,000 distinct CDR3 sequences, over 12% of them appearing once. The sequenced sample was blood. These receptors came from a woman aged 18-29 years with Graves' ophthalmopathy.

This clonotype has more than one count but fewer than ten. This clone may be a read error of a much larger clone one base away. The chain uses TRBV11-2 and TRBJ1-4; D unclear. Germline-derived CDR1 and CDR2 are SGHAT and FQNNGV. The CDR3 contains 13 residues. The CDR3 here is CASSPGFNEKPFF. The CDR3 DNA is TGTGCCAGCAGCCCCGGCTTTAATGAAAAACCGTTTTTT.

J is TRBJ2-1 and V is TRBV6-1, with 9 positions matching TRBD2. V lost 6 bases to trimming and J lost 6 bases; unmatched junction nucleotides: 12. The CDR3 length is 16 residues. CDR1 and CDR2 from the germline V gene are MNHNS and SASEGT. CDR3 sequence reads: CASRNPGLAVGNEQFF. CDR3 sequence (DNA): TGTGCCAGCAGGAACCCGGGACTAGCAGTAGGCAATGAGCAGTTCTTC.

In this sample, this clonotype turned up many times. CDR3 residues: CAWTSGPQETQYF. The CDR3 bases are TGTGCCTGGACTAGCGGGCCGCAAGAGACCCAGTACTTC. This chain joins TRBV30 and TRBJ2-5; 8 positions match TRBD2. Trimming removed 4 bases from V and 2 bases from J; junction bases left unmatched: 3. This CDR3 has 13 residues. The germline V gene has CDR1 GTSNPN and CDR2 SVGIG (reference sequence).

The rearrangement links TRBV5-1 to TRBJ2-1, with 8 nucleotides matching TRBD2. This CDR3 comprises 14 residues. V dropped 2 bases and J dropped 6; count of bases not matched to a gene: 4. CDR1 SGHRS and CDR2 YFSETQ come from the germline V gene. The CDR3 here is CASSLIAGSNEQFF. The CDR3 bases are TGCGCCAGCAGCTTAATAGCGGGGTCCAATGAGCAGTTCTTC.

This clonotype was recorded many times. The chain uses TRBV12-3 or TRBV12-4 and TRBJ2-7; weak D call: TRBD2 (5 bases). The CDR3 sequence is 12 residues long. With 3 bases removed from V and 8 bases from J, the gap between germline ends came to 11 bases. CDR3 bases: TGTGCCAGCAGTTTCGGGGAAGATAAGCAGTACTTC. It is translated as CASSFGEDKQYF.

This clonotype has a count of ten or more. CDR3 in amino acids: CATVEESYRGTAFF. The DNA for the CDR3 is TGTGCCACGGTTGAGGAGTCCTACAGGGGAACGGCTTTCTTT. This sequence joins TRBV15 and TRBJ1-1, with TRBD1 identical over 7 bases. The CDR3 runs to 14 residues. Trimming took 9 bases from V and 11 from J; bases not matched to a gene: 18. Per the germline V gene, CDR1 is LNHNV and CDR2 is YYDKDF (reference sequence).

This clonotype was recorded many times. The J gene is TRBJ1-5, the V gene TRBV12-3 or TRBV12-4; the match to TRBD1 covers 7 bases. This CDR3 comprises 13 residues. Trimming cost V 5 bases and J 6 bases; bases outside gene matches: 4. This CDR3 reads CASSPGQLQPQHF. In DNA, the CDR3 is TGTGCCAGCAGTCCGGGACAGCTTCAGCCCCAGCATTTT.

This clonotype was seen at least ten times. This chain uses TRBV19 with TRBJ2-7; tentatively, D is TRBD2 (5 bases). Per the germline V gene, CDR1 is LNHDA and CDR2 is SQIVND (reference sequence). Trimming stripped 3 bases from V and 0 bases from J, with 15 bases between. This CDR3 contains 16 residues. The CDR3 reads CASSMRVGRDSYEQYF. CDR3 DNA sequence: TGTGCCAGTAGTATGAGGGTGGGCAGAGACTCCTACGAGCAGTACTTC.

This clonotype was detected ten times or more. The rearrangement uses TRBV6-2 or TRBV6-3 and TRBJ2-1, with D uncertain. From germline, CDR1 is MNHEY and CDR2 SVGEGT. V was cut by 2 bases and J by 6 bases, with 14 bases left in between. The length of the CDR3 is 15 residues. The CDR3 sequence is CASSYGLVRFNEQFF. DNA for the CDR3: TGTGCCAGCAGTTACGGTCTGGTACGGTTCAATGAGCAGTTCTTC.

The chain carries TRBV6-5 and TRBJ2-7, with 7 bases identical to TRBD2. Germline CDR1 MNHEY, CDR2 SVGAGI. The V segment lost 0 bases and the J segment 9 bases; nucleotides outside the gene matches: 5. This CDR3 comprises 13 residues. CDR3 in amino acids: CASSYSGGAGQYF. CDR3 nucleotide sequence: TGTGCCAGCAGTTACTCGGGAGGGGCCGGGCAGTACTTC.

The V and J genes are TRBV2 and TRBJ1-6, with TRBD1 identical over 8 bases. Looked up from germline, CDR1 is SNHLY and CDR2 is FYNNEI. After removal of 8 bases from V and 7 bases from J, the junction contained 4 bases not matched to a gene. The CDR3 length is 13 residues. CDR3 bases: TGTGCCAGCCTTCGACAGGGGAATTCACCCCTCCACTTT. Amino acid sequence: CASLRQGNSPLHF.

The chain combines TRBV29-1 with TRBJ2-3; possibly TRBD1 for D (6 bases). From germline, CDR1 is SQVTM and CDR2 ANQGSEA. The CDR3 contains 12 residues. Trimming stripped 5 bases from V and 4 bases from J, with 10 bases between. The CDR3 loop is CSVSEGADTQYF. CDR3 DNA sequence: TGCAGCGTTTCTGAGGGGGCAGATACGCAGTATTTT.

This clonotype came up a few times. This chain links TRBV18 with TRBJ1-2; D not resolved. Germline CDR1 is KGHSH and CDR2 is LQKENI. The CDR3 is 14 residues long. Deletions cut 3 bases from V and 4 bases from J, with 12 bases between. The CDR3 reads CASSPTTGSYGYTF. The DNA of the CDR3 is TGTGCCAGCTCACCGACGACCGGTAGCTATGGCTACACCTTC.

This clonotype occurred many times. The chain links TRBV30 to TRBJ2-7; TRBD1 aligns across 7 bases. Germline CDR1 GTSNPN, CDR2 SVGIG (reference sequence). Germline trimming cut 3 bases from V and 0 bases from J; bases unmatched to any gene: 5. The CDR3 loop spans 14 amino acids. The CDR3 coding sequence is TGTGCCTGGAGCCGGACAGGTAGCTCCTACGAGCAGTACTTC. Protein: CAWSRTGSSYEQYF.

There are many counts of this clonotype. V is TRBV12-3 or TRBV12-4 and J is TRBJ1-5, with 12 bases matching TRBD1. J was trimmed by 6 bases and V by 2 bases; bases with no gene match: 2. The CDR3 consists of 15 residues. CDR3 sequence reads: CASSLPGQGAQPQHF. CDR3 sequence (DNA): TGTGCCAGCAGTTTACCGGGACAGGGGGCTCAGCCCCAGCATTTT.

This clonotype was picked up many times. The chain links TRBV24-1 to TRBJ2-5, with 11 nucleotides matching TRBD2. This CDR3 has 15 amino acids. The V gene end was trimmed by 5 bases and the J gene end by 4 bases; junction bases not matched to a gene: 5. Germline V CDR1 and CDR2: KGHDR, SFDVKD. The CDR3 reads CATSGTSGSLETQYF. CDR3 bases: TGTGCCACCAGTGGAACTAGCGGGAGTTTAGAGACCCAGTACTTC.